The clone carrying this T cell receptor beta chain was recorded a few times. Antigen unknown. Constant-segment primers and 5'RACE yielded cDNA libraries for TCR alpha and TCR beta, each carrying sample barcodes and UMIs. TCRdb reprocessed the 5' RACE reads via MiXCR and lists one record per CDR3 protein. Seen here are approximately 290,000 distinct CDR3 sequences, roughly 8.2% observed once, and the top ten hold around a fifth. The data belong to a study of T-cell memory formation after mild COVID-19. The CDR3 length is 12 residues. Trimming removed 2 bases from V and 7 bases from J, with 6 bases in between. Germline V gene sequence: CDR1 SGHVS, CDR2 FQNEAQ. Study conclusions and caveats: Some SARS-CoV-2-responding clones were already detected in memory before infection. Researchers report contracting CD4+ clones mostly in CM and EM, with CD8+ clones in EMRA.

The specimen sequenced was PBMCs or a T cell subset sorted from them (not recorded which). The source is a man younger than 35 who had mild COVID-19 (a few samples of this study predate the infection). Cell type and time point are not known. The chain uses TRBV7-8 and TRBJ2-1; maybe TRBD2 (5 bases). CDR3 sequence: CASSLWTNEQFF. The CDR3 DNA reads TGTGCCAGCAGCTTATGGACTAATGAGCAGTTCTTC.